One sample yielded the 7 T cell receptor beta chains listed below, sequenced in a study of blood T cell repertoires in COVID-19 (dated by TCRdb to between 2020 and 2021). Library generation was performed with the immunoSEQ multiplex PCR assay. TCRdb carries this immuneACCESS record with in-frame sequences only. Its versions omit some clonotypes, under half of them owing to an unresolved V gene in the studies checked, with the rest unexplained. This sample comprises approximately 220,000 clones, under 90% of them detected only once. Of the sample, 4% to 6% falls within the top ten clones. Source material: peripheral blood. Every receptor here comes from a woman aged 60-70 years who had recovered from COVID-19.

J is TRBJ2-3 and V is TRBV4-1; perhaps TRBD2 as D (6 bases). Germline V gene data show CDR1 as MGHRA and CDR2 as YSYEKL. V lost 1 base, J lost 8 bases, and 13 bases lay in between. The CDR3 has 14 residues. The CDR3 sequence is CASSQGQGSGTQYF. CDR3 coding DNA: TGCGCCAGCAGCCAAGGGCAGGGTAGCGGTACGCAGTATTTT.

The rearrangement uses TRBV5-1 and TRBJ2-1; D may be TRBD1 (5 bases). This CDR3 is built from 15 residues. The V gene's germline CDR1 is SGHRS and CDR2 YFSETQ. With 2 bases removed from V and 0 bases from J, the gap between germline ends came to 9 bases. The DNA for the CDR3 is TGCGCCAGCAGCTTACAGGTGAGCTCCTACAATGAGCAGTTCTTC. Encoded protein: CASSLQVSSYNEQFF. The whole variable domain, filled in from reference TRBV5-1 and TRBJ2-1, reads KAGVTQTPRYLIKTRGQQVTLSCSPISGHRSVSWYQQTPGQGLQFLFEYFSETQRNKGNFPGRFSGRQFSNSRSEMNVSTLELGDSALYLCASSLQVSSYNEQFFGPGTRLTVL.

This clone was seen once. The chain couples TRBV9 to TRBJ1-3; D remains unclear. The ends were cut back, 0 bases at V and 1 base at J, with 11 bases in the middle. Germline V gene data show CDR1 as SGDLS and CDR2 as YYNGEE. The CDR3 is 16 residues long. The CDR3 sequence is CASSVGTGASGNTIYF. In DNA, the CDR3 is TGTGCCAGCAGCGTAGGGACGGGAGCTTCTGGAAACACCATATATTTT.

The CDR3 sequence: CASSITGGYTF. The CDR3 region has the DNA TGTGCCAGCAGTATAACAGGGGGTTACACCTTC. The V and J genes are TRBV12-3 or TRBV12-4 and TRBJ1-2; the match to TRBD1 covers 8 bases. This CDR3 contains 11 residues. V trimming: 5 bases; J trimming: 11 bases; junction bases outside the gene matches: 4.

The V call is TRBV12-3 or TRBV12-4, the J call TRBJ1-3; no clear D. V lost 8 bases to trimming and J lost 3 bases, with 8 bases between them. CDR3 length: 12 amino acids. The CDR3 sequence is CASGRDGNTIYF. CDR3 sequence (DNA): TGTGCCAGCGGGCGAGATGGAAACACCATATATTTT.

The rearrangement uses TRBV30 and TRBJ2-5; D may be TRBD1 (6 bases). The CDR3 runs 13 residues. CDR1 and CDR2 (germline): GTSNPN, SVGIG (reference sequence). Trimming cost V 5 bases and J 2 bases, with 12 bases left between them. Here the CDR3 DNA reads TGTGCCTGGGAAGCAGGGGCTCAAGAGACCCAGTACTTC. Translating it yields CAWEAGAQETQYF.

This clone was counted only a few times. The chain combines TRBV7-2 with TRBJ1-2, with D uncertain. Germline CDR1 is SGHTA and CDR2 is FQGNSA. Trimming took off 5 bases at V and 8 bases at J, with 15 bases between the two ends. The CDR3 is 13 residues long. CDR3: CASSRESQKGYTF. The CDR3 DNA follows: TGTGCCAGCAGCAGAGAGTCCCAAAAAGGCTACACCTTC.